The 25 T cell receptor beta chains listed next were all sequenced from one sample in a study of T cell repertoires in cytomegalovirus infection. TCRdb processed the reads anew with MiXCR; each CDR3 protein has one entry. The sample has tens of thousands of distinct CDR3 sequences, just over 20% seen once. These receptors' targets are unknown. Sequences were derived from CD8+ T cells from cultured PBMCs, sampled from culture after CMV antigen stimulation. These receptors all come from a human donor in good health (CMV status not recorded). Some clones in this sample may be carry-over from other donors' samples.

The J gene is TRBJ1-1, the V gene TRBV5-1; no reliable D call. CDR1 is SGHRS, CDR2 YFSETQ, per germline. The CDR3 is made up of 14 amino acids. V was cut by 2 bases and J by 4 bases, with 12 bases left in between. The CDR3 protein is CASSLGRQVTEAFF. CDR3 in DNA: TGCGCCAGCAGCTTAGGGAGACAAGTCACTGAAGCTTTCTTT.

The chain recombines TRBV6-2 or TRBV6-3 with TRBJ2-1; 7 bases align to TRBD1. The CDR3 totals 12 residues. With V trimmed by 0 bases and J by 10 bases, 0 bases remained unmatched. Germline assignment: CDR1 MNHEY and CDR2 SVGEGT. CDR3 region: CASSYSGGEQFF. In DNA, the CDR3 is TGTGCCAGCAGTTACTCAGGGGGCGAGCAGTTCTTC.

This CDR3 is CASSPTTGYTEAFF. The CDR3 nucleotides are TGCGCCAGCAGCCCTACGACAGGGTACACTGAAGCTTTCTTT. V is TRBV4-1 and J is TRBJ1-1, with 7 bases that match TRBD1. Trimming removed 4 bases from V and 3 bases from J; junction bases left unmatched: 5. This CDR3 comprises 14 residues. From germline, CDR1 is MGHRA and CDR2 YSYEKL.

This clonotype was counted only a few times. This rearrangement joins TRBV9 to TRBJ1-1; 7 bases fit TRBD1. The CDR3 runs to 15 residues. Trimming cost V 0 bases and J 0 bases; bases outside gene matches: 2. Germline CDR1 reads SGDLS; CDR2 reads YYNGEE. CDR3 loop: CASSVGGTVNTEAFF. The CDR3, as DNA: TGTGCCAGCAGCGTAGGTGGGACAGTGAACACTGAAGCTTTCTTT.

The V and J genes are TRBV6-6 and TRBJ2-7, with a possible D match to TRBD1 (5 bases). Germline CDR1 reads MNHNY; CDR2 reads SVGAGI (reference sequence). The CDR3 has 17 residues. V was trimmed by 2 bases and J by 1 base, leaving 18 bases between them. The chain's CDR3 is CASSYPQPDSRSYEQYF. The CDR3 coding sequence is TGTGCCAGCAGTTACCCCCAACCTGACAGCCGTTCCTACGAGCAGTACTTC.

This clonotype was counted only a few times. The chain links TRBV28 to TRBJ1-6; no clear D. The CDR3 runs 13 residues. The germline V and J ends were trimmed by 8 bases and 0 bases, with 5 bases remaining between them. From germline, CDR1 is MDHEN and CDR2 SYDVKM. CDR3 sequence (DNA): TGTGCCAGCGGGATCTCCTATAATTCACCCCTCCACTTT. It specifies CASGISYNSPLHF.

Only a few counts were recorded for this clonotype. The chain joins TRBV27 to TRBJ2-3, with 10 positions matching TRBD1. CDR1 and CDR2 (germline): MNHEY, SMNVEV (reference sequence). The CDR3 consists of 15 residues. With V trimmed by 4 bases and J by 1 base, 2 bases remained unmatched. CDR3 loop: CASSYGTGGTDTQYF. The CDR3 bases are TGTGCCAGCAGTTACGGGACAGGGGGCACAGATACGCAGTATTTT.

The chain carries TRBV6-2 or TRBV6-3 and TRBJ2-1, with 14 bases identical to TRBD2. The CDR3 sequence is 14 residues long. J lost 8 bases, V lost 7 bases, and 4 bases had no gene match. Per germline, CDR1 MNHEY and CDR2 SVGEGT. CDR3 in amino acids: CASNRGLAGDEQFF. The CDR3 DNA reads TGTGCCAGCAACCGGGGACTAGCGGGGGATGAGCAGTTCTTC.

This chain uses TRBV9 with TRBJ1-2; D call uncertain. The V and J ends lost 6 bases and 5 bases respectively, with 8 bases between them. Per germline, CDR1 SGDLS and CDR2 YYNGEE. The CDR3 is made up of 11 amino acids. This CDR3 is CASNGRYGYTF. CDR3 DNA sequence: TGTGCCAGCAACGGACGGTATGGCTACACCTTC.

The chain is built from TRBV4-3 and TRBJ2-7; 8 bases line up with TRBD2. The CDR3 length is 15 residues. Unmatched junction bases numbered 4, after V lost 1 base and J lost 2 bases. The germline V gene encodes CDR1 LGHNA and CDR2 YSLEER. The CDR3 coding sequence is TGCGCCAGCAGCCAAGGGGCCGGGGGGGCCTACGAGCAGTACTTC. Protein: CASSQGAGGAYEQYF.

This chain joins TRBV27 and TRBJ1-5, with 7 bases that match TRBD1. This CDR3 has 14 residues. The germline gives CDR1 MNHEY, CDR2 SMNVEV (reference sequence). The trim removed 5 bases at V and 7 bases at J, leaving 8 bases unmatched. The CDR3 spells CASSPSTGSQPQHF. The CDR3 DNA reads TGTGCCAGCAGTCCTTCGACAGGGAGCCAGCCCCAGCATTTT.

The sample holds a few counts of this clonotype. This rearrangement joins TRBV7-2 to TRBJ2-7, with D unresolved. Trimming shortened V by 2 bases and J by 7 bases, and 18 bases separated the two germline ends. Germline loops: CDR1 SGHTA, CDR2 FQGNSA. The CDR3 spans 15 residues. The CDR3 loop is CASSLPARYLREQYF. The CDR3 DNA follows: TGTGCCAGCAGCTTACCTGCGCGCTACCTACGGGAGCAGTACTTC.

A few counts support this clonotype. This chain uses TRBV7-8 with TRBJ1-2, with 10 bases identical to TRBD1. This CDR3 comprises 16 residues. Germline V gene lookup returns CDR1 SGHVS and CDR2 FQNEAQ. Trimming cost V 5 bases and J 5 bases; bases outside gene matches: 11. CDR3 coding DNA: TGTGCCAGCAGCCTATTAGGACAGGGGGAAGGATATGGCTACACCTTC. Its protein product is CASSLLGQGEGYGYTF.

The chain joins TRBV7-9 to TRBJ1-2; the D is unclear. Germline V CDR1 and CDR2: SEHNR, FQNEAQ (reference sequence). Trimming removed 8 bases at V and 6 bases at J, with 10 bases between. CDR3 size: 11 residues. For the CDR3, the DNA is TGTGCCAGCGAGTCCCGGGATGGCTACACCTTC. Protein: CASESRDGYTF.

This clonotype was seen a few times. V is TRBV7-2 and J is TRBJ2-7; perhaps TRBD2 as D (5 bases). The CDR3 is made up of 14 amino acids. V was shortened by 5 bases and J by 0 bases, with 11 bases between the two germline ends. Per the germline V gene, CDR1 is SGHTA and CDR2 is FQGNSA. The CDR3 region has the DNA TGTGCCAGCAGCCCCCTGAGCGGCTCCTACGAGCAGTACTTC. It codes for CASSPLSGSYEQYF.

This clonotype appeared a few times. V gene TRBV7-2 combines with J gene TRBJ2-1; TRBD2 aligns across 7 bases. The germline V gene has CDR1 SGHTA and CDR2 FQGNSA. Losses at the gene ends were 2 bases for V and 8 bases for J; bases not matched to a gene: 0. This CDR3 has 12 residues. This CDR3 reads CASSLLADEQFF. The CDR3 DNA sequence: TGTGCCAGCAGCTTACTAGCGGATGAGCAGTTCTTC.

This chain uses TRBV20-1 with TRBJ2-1; D is unclear. The length of the CDR3 is 12 residues. CDR1 and CDR2 from the germline V gene are DFQATT and SNEGSKA (reference sequence). V shed 6 bases and J shed 2 bases, with 8 bases lying between them. In nucleotides, the CDR3 is TGCAGTGCCCCGGGTACCTACAATGAGCAGTTCTTC. Translation gives CSAPGTYNEQFF.

The rearrangement joins TRBV25-1 to TRBJ1-1, with D possibly TRBD1 on 5 matching bases. The germline CDR1 and CDR2 sequences are MGHDK and SYGVNS. The CDR3 loop spans 13 amino acids. Trimming shortened V by 3 bases and J by 6 bases, and 11 bases separated the two germline ends. CDR3: CASSDSQGPEAFF. CDR3 nucleotides: TGTGCCAGCAGTGATTCCCAGGGCCCTGAAGCTTTCTTT.

In this sample, this clonotype turned up a few times. The chain recombines TRBV2 with TRBJ2-4; unclear D gene. Germline V gene lookup returns CDR1 SNHLY and CDR2 FYNNEI. The germline V and J ends were trimmed by 2 bases and 2 bases, with 10 bases remaining between them. The CDR3 loop spans 15 amino acids. The CDR3 reads CASSEYERSKNIQYF. DNA for the CDR3: TGTGCCAGCAGTGAATACGAGAGATCCAAAAACATTCAGTACTTC.

The chain is built from TRBV7-8 and TRBJ2-1; D is unresolved. Germline assignment: CDR1 SGHVS and CDR2 FQNEAQ. The CDR3 consists of 15 residues. Trimming left V 5 bases short and J 0 bases short, with 11 bases between. The CDR3 bases are TGTGCCAGCAGCACCAGCAAGAGCTCCTACAATGAGCAGTTCTTC. This encodes CASSTSKSSYNEQFF.

V is TRBV12-3 or TRBV12-4 and J is TRBJ2-1, with 9 bases identical to TRBD2. The CDR3 has 12 residues. J was trimmed by 14 bases and V by 6 bases; bases with no gene match: 8. The CDR3 region is CASSSEAGGEFF. The DNA of the CDR3 is TGTGCCAGCAGCTCTGAAGCGGGGGGTGAGTTCTTC.

This clonotype has a handful of counts. Compared with germline, one end of the junction differs, possibly owing to a read error. The rearrangement joins TRBV7-3 to TRBJ1-1; weak D call: TRBD1 (6 bases). Germline CDR1 is SGHTA and CDR2 is FQGTGA. The CDR3 sequence is 15 residues long. The CDR3 region is CASSLDGGRNIEAFF. The DNA of the CDR3 is TGTGCCAGCAGCTTAGACGGGGGCCGGAACATTGAAGCTTTCTTT.

The J gene is TRBJ2-1, the V gene TRBV7-8, with TRBD2 identical over 9 bases. V lost 1 base to trimming and J lost 6 bases; unmatched junction nucleotides: 1. The CDR3 sequence is 14 residues long. CDR1 is SGHVS, CDR2 FQNEAQ, per germline. The CDR3 bases are TGTGCCAGCAGCTTAGAAGCGGGGGGCAATGAGCAGTTCTTC. Residues: CASSLEAGGNEQFF.

The chain carries TRBV7-2 and TRBJ2-7; 7 bases fit TRBD1. CDR1 is SGHTA and CDR2 is FQGNSA in the germline V gene. This CDR3 is 19 amino acids long. Losses at the gene ends were 4 bases for V and 1 base for J; bases not matched to a gene: 19. CDR3 loop: CASSSTPGQSYSKSYEQYF. The CDR3 DNA follows: TGTGCCAGCAGCTCTACGCCGGGACAGTCTTACTCGAAGTCCTACGAGCAGTACTTC. Using reference TRBV7-2 and TRBJ2-7 for the parts outside the CDR3, the full variable domain is GAGVSQSPSNKVTEKGKDVELRCDPISGHTALYWYRQSLGQGLEFLIYFQGNSAPDKSGLPSDRFSAERTGGSVSTLTIQRTQQEDSAVYLCASSSTPGQSYSKSYEQYFGPGTRLTVT.

In its sample, this clonotype was seen many times. The chain has TRBV7-9 and TRBJ1-2, with no clear D. Germline V gene data show CDR1 as SEHNR and CDR2 as FQNEAQ (reference sequence). Deletions cut 2 bases from V and 6 bases from J, with 4 bases between. The CDR3 consists of 11 residues. The CDR3 nucleotides are TGTGCCAGCAGCTTATGGGATGGCTACACCTTC. Protein: CASSLWDGYTF. Based on the CDR3 plus reference TRBV7-9 and TRBJ1-2, the full variable domain is DTGVSQNPRHKITKRGQNVTFRCDPISEHNRLYWYRQTLGQGPEFLTYFQNEAQLEKSRLLSDRFSAERPKGSFSTLEIQRTEQGDSAMYLCASSLWDGYTFGSGTRLTVV.